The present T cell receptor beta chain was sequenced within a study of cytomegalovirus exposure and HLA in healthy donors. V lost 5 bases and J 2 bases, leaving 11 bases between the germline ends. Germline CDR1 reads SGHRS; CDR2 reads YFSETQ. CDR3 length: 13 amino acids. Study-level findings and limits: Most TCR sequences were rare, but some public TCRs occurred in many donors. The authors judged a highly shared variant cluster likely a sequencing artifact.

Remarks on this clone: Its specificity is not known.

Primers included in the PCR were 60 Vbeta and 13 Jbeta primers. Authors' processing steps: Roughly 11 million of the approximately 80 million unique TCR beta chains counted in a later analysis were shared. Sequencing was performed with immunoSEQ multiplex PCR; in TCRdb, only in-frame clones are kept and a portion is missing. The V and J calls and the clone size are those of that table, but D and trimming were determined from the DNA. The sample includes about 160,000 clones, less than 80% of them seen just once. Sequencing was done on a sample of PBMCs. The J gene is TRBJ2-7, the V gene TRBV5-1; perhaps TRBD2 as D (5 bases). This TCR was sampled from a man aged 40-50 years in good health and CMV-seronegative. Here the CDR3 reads CASSPDGTYEQYF. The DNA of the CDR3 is TGCGCCAGCAGTCCGGACGGGACCTACGAGCAGTACTTC.